What follows are 27 T cell receptor beta chains derived from one specimen sequenced in a study of cytomegalovirus exposure and HLA in healthy donors. Amplification used 60 Vbeta primers and 13 Jbeta primers. Here immunoSEQ multiplex PCR was the method, and the copy in TCRdb shows in-frame clones only, minus some. The sample shows 130,000 or so clones, approximately 71% of them seen only once. The sample consisted of PBMCs. These receptors originate from a middle-aged man in good health and CMV-seronegative.

This clone appeared a few times. This chain links TRBV2 with TRBJ1-3, with D possibly matching TRBD1 (5 bases). V gave up 6 bases and J gave up 2 bases, with 11 bases separating them. Germline V gene sequence: CDR1 SNHLY, CDR2 FYNNEI. This CDR3 contains 14 residues. CDR3 sequence: CASRATVAGNTIYF. The DNA for the CDR3 is TGTGCCAGCAGGGCGACAGTTGCTGGAAACACCATATATTTT.

This chain joins TRBV12-5 and TRBJ1-5; D gene ambiguous. This CDR3 region has 13 residues. V was shortened by 6 bases and J by 4 bases, with 10 bases between the two germline ends. Germline CDR1 and CDR2: LGHNT and FRNRAP. The CDR3 nucleotides are TGTGCTAGTGGGCCGTCGGGGAATCAGCCCCAGCATTTT. Encoded protein: CASGPSGNQPQHF.

In its sample, this clone was seen a few times. The CDR3 sequence is CASSSQPGQGGEKLFF. DNA of the CDR3: TGTGCCAGCAGCTCCCAACCGGGACAGGGTGGCGAAAAACTGTTTTTT. The chain uses TRBV7-6 and TRBJ1-4, with 9 bases aligning to TRBD1. CDR3 length: 16 amino acids. Germline V CDR1 and CDR2: SGHVS, FNYEAQ. V lost 4 bases and J lost 8; bases outside the gene matches: 11.

This chain uses TRBV19 with TRBJ1-5, with D unresolved. Germline V CDR1 and CDR2: LNHDA, SQIVND (reference sequence). The CDR3 totals 12 residues. V gave up 4 bases and J gave up 4 bases, with 5 bases separating them. CDR3 loop: CASSTLNQPQHF. In DNA form, the CDR3 reads TGTGCCAGTAGTACTTTAAATCAGCCCCAGCATTTT.

The chain combines TRBV4-3 with TRBJ1-2; a weak D match, TRBD1 (5 bases). The CDR3 extends over 17 amino acids. The germline V gene has CDR1 LGHNA and CDR2 YSLEER. With 4 bases removed from V and 1 base from J, the gap between germline ends came to 19 bases. The CDR3 DNA reads TGCGCCAGCAGCCGCCTTGGCAGTACAGGCGTTAACTATGGCTACACCTTC. As protein: CASSRLGSTGVNYGYTF.

This clone occurred a few times. This chain uses TRBV30 with TRBJ2-3; 11 nucleotides match TRBD2. Trimming took 4 bases from V and 5 from J; bases not matched to a gene: 8. Germline CDR1 GTSNPN, CDR2 SVGIG (reference sequence). The CDR3 extends over 15 amino acids. CDR3 protein: CAWKDSGGARDTQYF. CDR3 DNA sequence: TGTGCCTGGAAGGATAGCGGGGGGGCCCGAGATACGCAGTATTTT. Together with reference TRBV30 and TRBJ2-3, the CDR3 gives the full variable domain: SQTIHQWPATLVQPVGSPLSLECTVEGTSNPNLYWYRQAAGRGLQLLFYSVGIGQISSEVPQNLSASRPQDRQFILSSKKLLLSDSGFYLCAWKDSGGARDTQYFGPGTRLTVL.

The chain uses TRBV5-5 and TRBJ2-1; maybe TRBD1 (5 bases). The CDR3 sequence is 15 residues long. CDR1 is SGHKS and CDR2 is YYEKEE in the germline V gene (reference sequence). Trimming took 4 bases from V and 2 from J, leaving 13 bases between them. CDR3 amino acids: CASSLTGNTYNEQFF. The CDR3 region has the DNA TGTGCCAGCAGCCTTACAGGTAATACCTACAATGAGCAGTTCTTC.

The chain employs TRBV28 and TRBJ2-5, with D possibly being TRBD1 (6 bases). V gave up 6 bases and J gave up 5 bases, with 25 bases separating them. Looked up from germline, CDR1 is MDHEN and CDR2 is SYDVKM. CDR3 length: 17 amino acids. CDR3: CASRDPSTTGAYETQYF. The DNA of the CDR3 is TGTGCCAGCAGAGACCCATCGACGACAGGAGCGTATGAGACCCAGTACTTC. The full variable domain, completed using reference TRBV28 and TRBJ2-5, is DVKVTQSSRYLVKRTGEKVFLECVQDMDHENMFWYRQDPGLGLRLIYFSYDVKMKEKGDIPEGYSVSREKKERFSLILESASTNQTSMYLCASRDPSTTGAYETQYFGPGTRLLVL.

The rearrangement uses TRBV10-1 and TRBJ2-7, with D perhaps matching TRBD1 (5 bases). Germline CDR1 is WNHNN and CDR2 is SYGVQD (reference sequence). CDR3 size: 16 residues. V lost 0 bases and J lost 5, with 17 bases in between. The CDR3 DNA reads as TGCGCCAGCAGTGAGTCATCGGGCTTCACAGGTCACGAGCAGTACTTC. Translating gives CASSESSGFTGHEQYF.

The chain's CDR3 is CASSLTEEEQYF. In DNA, the CDR3 is TGCGCCAGCAGCTTGACGGAGGAGGAGCAGTACTTC. J is TRBJ2-7 and V is TRBV5-1; TRBD2 is a possible D gene (5 bases). V lost 1 base and J 7 bases, leaving 9 bases between the germline ends. This CDR3 has 12 amino acids. Germline loops: CDR1 SGHRS, CDR2 YFSETQ.

The chain is built from TRBV28 and TRBJ2-1; a possible D gene is TRBD1 (6 bases). V dropped 6 bases and J dropped 4 bases, with 16 bases sitting between them. The CDR3 runs to 15 residues. Looked up from germline, CDR1 is MDHEN and CDR2 is SYDVKM. This CDR3 is CASRLQGPPYNEQFF. CDR3 nucleotides: TGTGCCAGCAGGCTACAGGGACCCCCTTACAATGAGCAGTTCTTC.

The chain is built from TRBV6-6 and TRBJ2-7, with D possibly TRBD1 on 6 matching bases. From germline, CDR1 is MNHNY and CDR2 SVGAGI (reference sequence). Trimming took 2 bases from V and 3 from J, leaving 14 bases between them. This CDR3 comprises 15 residues. Here the CDR3 reads CASSYVRGEGYEQYF. The CDR3 DNA sequence: TGTGCCAGCAGTTACGTCAGGGGAGAAGGCTACGAGCAGTACTTC.

The chain has TRBV19 and TRBJ1-4; TRBD1 matches 8 bases. CDR3 size: 15 residues. V lost 3 bases and J lost 6; bases outside the gene matches: 6. Germline V lookup: CDR1 LNHDA, CDR2 SQIVND (reference sequence). The CDR3 nucleotides are TGTGCCAGTAGTATGGCCGACAGGGGAGATGAAAAACTGTTTTTT. Translated: CASSMADRGDEKLFF. The complete variable domain, with remaining parts taken from reference TRBV19 and TRBJ1-4, reads DGGITQSPKYLFRKEGQNVTLSCEQNLNHDAMYWYRQDPGQGLRLIYYSQIVNDFQKGDIAEGYSVSREKKESFPLTVTSAQKNPTAFYLCASSMADRGDEKLFFGSGTQLSVL.

The V gene is TRBV14, the J gene TRBJ1-6; D might be TRBD1 (5 bases). The germline V and J ends were trimmed by 0 bases and 8 bases, with 17 bases remaining between them. The germline gives CDR1 SGHDN, CDR2 FVKESK. The CDR3 consists of 17 residues. CDR3 in amino acids: CASSQERGPVGDSPLHF. The CDR3 nucleotides are TGTGCCAGCAGCCAAGAACGAGGACCCGTAGGGGATTCACCCCTCCACTTT.

This clone came up a few times. The V and J genes are TRBV2 and TRBJ1-3, with D possibly matching TRBD1 (5 bases). The V gene's germline CDR1 is SNHLY and CDR2 FYNNEI. V was clipped by 6 bases and J by 0 bases, with 12 bases between them. CDR3 length: 15 amino acids. CDR3 in amino acids: CASRTPGNSGNTIYF. CDR3 DNA sequence: TGTGCCAGCAGAACACCAGGGAACTCTGGAAACACCATATATTTT.

The chain uses TRBV10-1 and TRBJ2-5, with 7 nucleotides matching TRBD1. The CDR3 contains 13 residues. J lost 2 bases, V lost 5 bases, and 2 bases had no gene match. CDR1 WNHNN and CDR2 SYGVQD come from the germline V gene (reference sequence). The CDR3 loop is CASSRQGQETQYF. The CDR3 DNA reads as TGCGCCAGCAGTCGACAGGGTCAAGAGACCCAGTACTTC.

The chain is built from TRBV2 and TRBJ2-1; tentatively, D is TRBD1 (6 bases). The V gene's germline CDR1 is SNHLY and CDR2 FYNNEI. This CDR3 is 13 amino acids long. V was trimmed by 4 bases and J by 10 bases, leaving 14 bases between them. The chain's CDR3 is CASSGDTFGEQFF. The CDR3 nucleotides are TGTGCCAGCAGTGGGGACACGTTTGGCGAGCAGTTCTTC.

V gene TRBV7-9 combines with J gene TRBJ1-1; 10 positions match TRBD1. This CDR3 has 16 residues. Germline CDR1 is SEHNR and CDR2 is FQNEAQ (reference sequence). V lost 5 bases, J lost 5 bases, and 11 bases stayed unmatched. Here the CDR3 reads CASSPGAGQGTTEAFF. CDR3 nucleotides: TGTGCCAGCAGCCCTGGGGCGGGACAGGGGACGACTGAAGCTTTCTTT.

The chain uses TRBV6-1 and TRBJ2-7; 11 bases line up with TRBD1. V was pared by 8 bases and J by 6 bases, with 12 bases of the junction left unmatched. Germline CDR1 and CDR2: MNHNS and SASEGT. CDR3 length: 15 amino acids. CDR3 bases: TGTGCCAGCCGCATGACCGGGACAGGGGGAGGCGAGCAGTACTTC. It translates to CASRMTGTGGGEQYF.

The chain has TRBV11-2 and TRBJ2-4; tentative D call: TRBD2 (5 bases). V was trimmed by 5 bases and J by 6 bases, leaving 14 bases between them. The CDR3 contains 14 residues. Germline values: CDR1 SGHAT, CDR2 FQNNGV. The chain's CDR3 is CASSEDLGGNIQYF. DNA of the CDR3: TGTGCCAGCAGCGAGGACTTAGGCGGAAACATTCAGTACTTC.

Only a few counts were recorded for this clone. CDR3 sequence: CASKIGADTGELFF. DNA of the CDR3: TGTGCCAGCAAAATTGGAGCGGACACCGGGGAGCTGTTTTTT. The V call is TRBV5-6, the J call TRBJ2-2; D is perhaps TRBD2 (5 bases). CDR3 length: 14 amino acids. Germline V gene lookup returns CDR1 SGHDT and CDR2 YYEEEE. The V gene lost 6 bases and the J gene lost 3 bases, with 12 bases spanning the gap. Looking up the rest from reference TRBV5-6 and TRBJ2-2 gives the full variable domain: DAGVTQSPTHLIKTRGQQVTLRCSPKSGHDTVSWYQQALGQGPQFIFQYYEEEERQRGNFPDRFSGHQFPNYSSELNVNALLLGDSALYLCASKIGADTGELFFGEGSRLTVL.

The V and J genes are TRBV2 and TRBJ1-5, with no clear D. Germline V lookup: CDR1 SNHLY, CDR2 FYNNEI. Trimming shortened V by 4 bases and J by 3 bases, and 13 bases separated the two germline ends. The length of the CDR3 is 15 residues. CDR3 protein: CASSAVSLNNQPQHF. In DNA form, the CDR3 reads TGTGCCAGCAGTGCCGTCAGTTTAAACAATCAGCCCCAGCATTTT.

The chain recombines TRBV5-1 with TRBJ2-5; D uncertain. The J call is doubtful: the DNA matches TRBJ2-7 better. Germline CDR1 and CDR2: SGHRS and YFSETQ. The CDR3 consists of 12 residues. The CDR3 DNA sequence: TGCGCCAGCAGCTTTTATAACTACGAGCAGTACTTC. Translation gives CASSFYNYEQYF.

The rearrangement uses TRBV7-6 and TRBJ1-1; no clear D gene. Germline-derived CDR1 and CDR2 are SGHVS and FNYEAQ. This CDR3 region has 12 residues. The germline V and J ends were trimmed by 0 bases and 7 bases, with 6 bases remaining between them. The DNA for the CDR3 is TGTGCCAGCAGCTTAGCAGAGGGTGAAGCTTTCTTT. Translating it yields CASSLAEGEAFF.

The CDR3 reads CASHPWGRNNQPQHF. CDR3 nucleotides: TGTGCCAGCCACCCTTGGGGGAGGAACAATCAGCCCCAGCATTTT. The rearrangement uses TRBV28 and TRBJ1-5, with D possibly being TRBD1 (5 bases). Trimming removed 8 bases from V and 3 bases from J, with 17 bases in between. Per the germline V gene, CDR1 is MDHEN and CDR2 is SYDVKM. This CDR3 spans 15 amino acids. The variable domain in full, completed from reference TRBV28 and TRBJ1-5, reads DVKVTQSSRYLVKRTGEKVFLECVQDMDHENMFWYRQDPGLGLRLIYFSYDVKMKEKGDIPEGYSVSREKKERFSLILESASTNQTSMYLCASHPWGRNNQPQHFGDGTRLSIL.

This clone has only a few counts. The J gene is TRBJ1-1, the V gene TRBV5-6; D is perhaps TRBD1 (6 bases). Germline CDR1 is SGHDT and CDR2 is YYEEEE. V lost 3 bases and J 0 bases, leaving 9 bases between the germline ends. The CDR3 is 14 amino acids. This chain's CDR3 is CASSYRGMNTEAFF. In DNA form, the CDR3 reads TGTGCCAGCAGCTATAGGGGGATGAACACTGAAGCTTTCTTT.

This chain joins TRBV25-1 and TRBJ1-5, with D unresolved. The CDR3 loop spans 15 amino acids. Trimming took off 3 bases at V and 1 base at J, with 10 bases between the two ends. Germline V gene lookup returns CDR1 MGHDK and CDR2 SYGVNS. The CDR3 sequence is CASSDGEESNQPQHF. CDR3 coding DNA: TGTGCCAGCAGTGACGGTGAAGAGAGCAATCAGCCCCAGCATTTT. The whole variable domain, filled in from reference TRBV25-1 and TRBJ1-5, reads EADIYQTPRYLVIGTGKKITLECSQTMGHDKMYWYQQDPGMELHLIHYSYGVNSTEKGDLSSESTVSRIRTEHFPLTLESARPSHTSQYLCASSDGEESNQPQHFGDGTRLSIL.